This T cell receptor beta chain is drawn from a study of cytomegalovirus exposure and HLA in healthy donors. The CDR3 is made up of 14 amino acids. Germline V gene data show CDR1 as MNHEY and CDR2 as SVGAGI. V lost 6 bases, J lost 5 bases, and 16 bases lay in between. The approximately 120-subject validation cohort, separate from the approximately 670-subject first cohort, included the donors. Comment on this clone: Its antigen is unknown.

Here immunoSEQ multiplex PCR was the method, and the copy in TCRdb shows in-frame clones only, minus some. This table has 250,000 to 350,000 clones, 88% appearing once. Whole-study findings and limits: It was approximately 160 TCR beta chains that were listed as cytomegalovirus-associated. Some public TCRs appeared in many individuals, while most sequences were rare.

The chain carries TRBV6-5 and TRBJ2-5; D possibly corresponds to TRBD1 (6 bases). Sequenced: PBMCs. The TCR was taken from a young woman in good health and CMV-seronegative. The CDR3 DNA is TGTGCCAGCAGCCTACAGGGATGGGGGGAGACCCAGTACTTC. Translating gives CASSLQGWGETQYF.